The clone carrying this T cell receptor (beta chain) has only a few counts. The antigen is undetermined. The germline CDR1 and CDR2 sequences are MRHNA and SNTAGT. V was pared by 3 bases and J by 2 bases, with 10 bases between. This CDR3 region has 14 residues. CD4+ naive, central memory, regulatory and stem cell-like memory cells were sorted via CD45RO/CCR7/CD25/CD127/CD95/CD27. Sorted populations all exceeded 98% purity. The record originates from a study of beta chain features in type 1 diabetes. General study points: Highly expressing activated T cells could be over-counted with a cDNA template. Moderate yet significant TCRB CDR3 shortening was seen in Type 1 diabetes patients in all four CD4+ subsets.

All of the isolated RNA was reverse transcribed, so expressed TCRB transcripts were sequenced. Naive, central memory and regulatory T cell samples yielded around 3.4 million reads on average. TCRdb's copy holds only in-frame clones and misses some; the assay was immunoSEQ multiplex PCR. The repertoire holds over 150,000 clones, around 7.8% seen once, with 0.94% in the top ten. This sequence originates from a woman aged 40 to 50 with type 1 diabetes. Specimen: central memory CD4+ T cells from blood. The chain combines TRBV6-4 with TRBJ2-5; D unresolved. For the CDR3, the DNA is TGTGCCAGCAGTGAGTCCGCAGGACAAGAGACCCAGTACTTC. Protein sequence: CASSESAGQETQYF.